Listed below are T cell receptor beta chains from one sample, sequenced in a study of molecular identifiers for immune sequencing clone quantification. TCRdb reanalysed the PCR reads using MiXCR and keeps one entry per CDR3 protein. The sample carries several thousand distinct CDR3 sequences, around a third recorded once. The sequenced sample consisted of naive CD8+ T cells from blood, with Jurkat cell RNA spiked in. Receptors originate from a human donor in good health. Some libraries in this study had Jurkat cell RNA spiked in. The CDR3 runs from the conserved cysteine through the conserved F or W. The D gene is left open where the match is weak. Only part of the rows carry a size: once, few, many, or a class if the clone is expanded.

V gene	J gene	clone size	D gene	CDR3 protein	CDR3 DNA
TRBV19	TRBJ1-1	.	TRBD1	CASKIQLRDSIIYRTEAFF	TGTGCCAGTAAAATACAGCTCCGGGACAGTATAATTTATCGGACTGAAGCTTTCTTT
TRBV7-6	TRBJ2-3	medium-sized	.	CASSLGGGRTDTQYF	TGTGCCAGCAGCTTAGGAGGGGGACGCACAGATACGCAGTATTTT
TRBV4-1	TRBJ1-1	few	.	CASSQDRTLGTEAFF	TGCGCCAGCAGCCAAGATCGAACGTTGGGCACTGAAGCTTTCTTT
TRBV4-2	TRBJ2-7	few	.	CASSPPTYEQYF	TGTGCCAGCAGCCCCCCTACCTACGAGCAGTACTTC
TRBV4-1	TRBJ2-7	.	.	CASSHAPGVAYEQYF	TGCGCCAGCAGCCATGCTCCGGGGGTTGCCTACGAGCAGTACTTC
TRBV7-9	TRBJ1-3	.	.	CASSPPGAQGNTIYF	TGTGCCAGCAGCCCCCCCGGGGCGCAGGGAAACACCATATATTTT
TRBV7-8	TRBJ2-3	.	.	CASSLAGAGLGTDTQYF	TGTGCCAGCAGCTTAGCCGGAGCGGGCTTGGGCACAGATACGCAGTATTTT
TRBV28	TRBJ2-1	.	.	CASKELWGSNEQFF	TGTGCCAGCAAGGAACTCTGGGGTAGTAATGAGCAGTTCTTC
TRBV6-6	TRBJ2-5	.	.	CASSYSLETQYF	TGTGCCAGCAGTTACTCTTTAGAGACCCAGTACTTC
TRBV11-2	TRBJ2-3	.	.	CASNAWLGAGKDTQYF	TGTGCCAGCAACGCCTGGTTGGGGGCGGGAAAAGATACGCAGTATTTT
TRBV7-9	TRBJ2-1	.	TRBD1	CASSHRDRPPNEQFF	TGTGCCAGCAGCCACCGGGACAGACCACCCAATGAGCAGTTCTTC
TRBV4-1	TRBJ1-5	few	.	CASSQDPRQINQPQHF	TGCGCCAGCAGCCAAGACCCGCGGCAGATCAATCAGCCCCAGCATTTT
TRBV11-2	TRBJ1-4	once	.	CASSMIGGAEKLFF	TGTGCCAGCAGTATGATTGGAGGGGCTGAAAAACTGTTTTTT